One sample yielded the 30 T cell receptor beta chains listed below, sequenced in a study of T cells in Graves' hyperthyroidism and ophthalmopathy. RNA transcripts provided the source from which TCR beta CDR3 regions were amplified. A set of HTBI primers served as the primers for a first-round RT-PCR of the TCR CDR3. TCRdb re-derived calls from the multiplex PCR reads in MiXCR, one entry per CDR3 protein. Here the sample spans some 690,000 distinct CDR3 sequences, around 16% being singletons. The sample consisted of blood. The receptor set was obtained from a man aged 45-65 years with Graves' hyperthyroidism.

The table lists this clonotype with many counts. The genes are TRBV2 and TRBJ2-7, with TRBD2 matching over 7 bases. The CDR3 sequence is 14 residues long. The ends lost 6 bases at V and 2 bases at J; junction bases unmatched: 7. The germline gives CDR1 SNHLY, CDR2 FYNNEI. As DNA, the CDR3 is TGTGCCAGCAGCTATCTAGCGGCAACCTACGAGCAGTACTTC. Translation: CASSYLAATYEQYF.

This clonotype came up many times. The rearrangement uses TRBV30 and TRBJ1-5; 8 bases are shared with TRBD1. Germline values: CDR1 GTSNPN, CDR2 SVGIG (reference sequence). Germline trimming cut 2 bases from V and 2 bases from J; bases unmatched to any gene: 2. The length of the CDR3 is 14 residues. CDR3 coding DNA: TGTGCCTGGAGTTCGGACAGGGGCAATCAGCCCCAGCATTTT. Its translation is CAWSSDRGNQPQHF.

This clonotype has a count of ten or more. V gene TRBV7-8 combines with J gene TRBJ2-2; tentatively, D is TRBD2 (5 bases). The CDR3 contains 15 residues. CDR1 SGHVS and CDR2 FQNEAQ come from the germline V gene. Trimming removed 4 bases from V and 2 bases from J, with 11 bases in between. CDR3 sequence (DNA): TGTGCCAGCAGCTGGGTGGGAGCTAACACCGGGGAGCTGTTTTTT. The encoded protein is CASSWVGANTGELFF.

This clonotype has just a few counts. V is TRBV3-1 and J is TRBJ2-7, with 8 bases fitting TRBD2. V shed 3 bases, J shed 1 base, and the junction held 8 bases outside the gene matches. Per the germline V gene, CDR1 is LGHDT and CDR2 is YNNKEL (reference sequence). CDR3 length: 16 residues. CDR3 nucleotide sequence: TGTGCCAGCAGCCAGGGTCCCCGCGGGAGGTCCTACGAGCAGTACTTC. It translates to CASSQGPRGRSYEQYF.

This clonotype was found many times. This chain connects TRBV28 to TRBJ1-5, with TRBD1 matching 8 bases. There are 15 residues in the CDR3. J was trimmed by 1 base and V by 7 bases; bases with no gene match: 6. Germline V gene data show CDR1 as MDHEN and CDR2 as SYDVKM. The CDR3 sequence: CASKGQGRSNQPQHF. CDR3 DNA sequence: TGTGCCAGCAAAGGACAGGGTAGGAGCAATCAGCCCCAGCATTTT. The full variable domain, in which reference TRBV28 and TRBJ1-5 provide the parts outside the CDR3, is DVKVTQSSRYLVKRTGEKVFLECVQDMDHENMFWYRQDPGLGLRLIYFSYDVKMKEKGDIPEGYSVSREKKERFSLILESASTNQTSMYLCASKGQGRSNQPQHFGDGTRLSIL.

This clonotype was detected many times. The chain's CDR3 is CASSPRLAGKVYEQYF. The CDR3 DNA reads TGTGCCAGCTCCCCCAGACTAGCGGGAAAAGTCTACGAGCAGTACTTC. The gene calls are TRBV18 and TRBJ2-7; 11 bases fit TRBD2. The CDR3 runs to 16 residues. Germline V gives CDR1 KGHSH, CDR2 LQKENI. The V gene end was trimmed by 6 bases and the J gene end by 3 bases; junction bases not matched to a gene: 10.

There are many counts of this clonotype. The chain couples TRBV6-2 or TRBV6-3 to TRBJ1-1, with D perhaps matching TRBD1 (5 bases). Germline values: CDR1 MNHEY, CDR2 SVGEGT. The ends were cut back, 6 bases at V and 8 bases at J, with 25 bases in the middle. The CDR3 is 16 residues long. DNA for the CDR3: TGTGCCAGCAGAAACGGGGACTTTAAGGGAGGATTAGAAGCTTTCTTT. This sequence encodes CASRNGDFKGGLEAFF.

The chain combines TRBV5-1 with TRBJ2-7, with 7 bases identical to TRBD1. Trimming at V came to 4 bases and at J to 8 bases, leaving 18 bases not matched to a gene. The CDR3 is 16 residues long. CDR1 and CDR2 from the germline V gene are SGHRS and YFSETQ. Here the CDR3 reads CASSGRTGNTYRKQYF. The CDR3 DNA follows: TGCGCCAGCAGCGGCCGGACAGGCAATACGTACCGGAAGCAGTACTTC.

This clonotype was observed at least ten times. This chain links TRBV11-2 with TRBJ2-1, with D possibly being TRBD1 (5 bases). Germline loops: CDR1 SGHAT, CDR2 FQNNGV. With 0 bases removed from V and 7 bases from J, the gap between germline ends came to 13 bases. This CDR3 has 15 amino acids. The CDR3 protein is CASSLDPQGWNEQFF. CDR3 DNA sequence: TGTGCCAGCAGCTTAGATCCTCAGGGATGGAATGAGCAGTTCTTC.

In this sample, this clonotype turned up many times. The chain couples TRBV6-1 to TRBJ1-1; 7 bases agree with TRBD1. Germline V gene lookup returns CDR1 MNHNS and CDR2 SASEGT. The V and J ends lost 7 bases and 5 bases, in that order; junction bases with no gene match: 4. CDR3 size: 12 residues. The CDR3 region has the DNA TGTGCCAGCACCTTGACAGGGACTGAAGCTTTCTTT. Translated: CASTLTGTEAFF.

In this sample, this clonotype turned up many times. The rearrangement joins TRBV20-1 to TRBJ2-4, with D perhaps TRBD1 (5 bases). Trimming shortened V by 0 bases and J by 3 bases, and 12 bases separated the two germline ends. The length of the CDR3 is 15 residues. Germline V gene lookup returns CDR1 DFQATT and CDR2 SNEGSKA (reference sequence). DNA of the CDR3: TGCAGTGCTAGAGATAGGGGCGTCAGCAAAAACATTCAGTACTTC. Translation gives CSARDRGVSKNIQYF.

The chain uses TRBV7-9 and TRBJ1-4; 7 bases map to TRBD1. The germline V gene has CDR1 SEHNR and CDR2 FQNEAQ (reference sequence). This CDR3 region has 14 residues. The V and J ends lost 5 bases and 8 bases, in that order; junction bases with no gene match: 8. The CDR3 nucleotides read TGTGCCAGCAGCCCTCTCGGGGACAGCGAAAAACTGTTTTTT. It is translated as CASSPLGDSEKLFF.

This clonotype has at least ten counts. The V gene is TRBV4-1, the J gene TRBJ1-6; D may be TRBD1 (6 bases). Trimming left V 0 bases short and J 10 bases short, with 16 bases between. The CDR3 covers 16 residues. CDR1 and CDR2 from the germline V gene are MGHRA and YSYEKL. CDR3 loop: CASSQDVGGFGSPLHF. The CDR3 DNA reads TGCGCCAGCAGCCAAGATGTAGGGGGGTTTGGCTCACCCCTCCACTTT.

The chain uses TRBV4-3 and TRBJ2-1; D possibly matches TRBD1 or TRBD2 (6 bases each). Per the germline V gene, CDR1 is LGHNA and CDR2 is YSLEER. V was shortened by 0 bases and J by 9 bases, with 24 bases between the two germline ends. CDR3 length equals 18 residues. In DNA form, the CDR3 reads TGCGCCAGCAGCCAAGATCTAAAGAGGGGGGAGTACGTCCCTGAGCAGTTCTTC. This codes for CASSQDLKRGEYVPEQFF.

The chain links TRBV20-1 to TRBJ2-7; TRBD1 aligns across 8 bases. Germline values: CDR1 DFQATT, CDR2 SNEGSKA (reference sequence). This CDR3 spans 14 amino acids. V lost 3 bases and J lost 0; bases outside the gene matches: 4. The CDR3 reads CSASRQGISYEQYF. CDR3 sequence (DNA): TGCAGTGCTAGCCGACAGGGGATCTCCTACGAGCAGTACTTC.

This clonotype was detected ten times or more. The chain has TRBV28 and TRBJ2-7; the D gene is possibly TRBD2 (5 bases). This CDR3 has 14 amino acids. Trimming took off 7 bases at V and 5 bases at J, with 18 bases between the two ends. Germline V lookup: CDR1 MDHEN, CDR2 SYDVKM. The CDR3 coding sequence is TGTGCCAGCACCCGCCGGGGAGTAGAGGACGAGCAGTACTTC. It is translated as CASTRRGVEDEQYF.

J is TRBJ2-3 and V is TRBV12-3 or TRBV12-4; 10 bases align to TRBD2. The CDR3 runs to 16 residues. Trimming took 6 bases from V and 5 from J; bases not matched to a gene: 11. The CDR3 coding sequence is TGTGCCAGCAGCTCACACCCGATAGCGGGAGGAGATACGCAGTATTTT. This codes for CASSSHPIAGGDTQYF.

The V call is TRBV27, the J call TRBJ2-7; 9 bases are a match to TRBD2. The CDR3 is 15 amino acids. V gave up 3 bases and J gave up 6 bases; unmatched junction bases: 9. Per the germline V gene, CDR1 is MNHEY and CDR2 is SMNVEV (reference sequence). CDR3 coding DNA: TGTGCCAGCAGTTTCGTTGCGGGAGGGCTCGGCGAGCAGTACTTC. It encodes CASSFVAGGLGEQYF.

This clonotype was seen a single time. The chain links TRBV12-3 or TRBV12-4 to TRBJ1-6; D uncertain. This CDR3 is built from 14 residues. The ends were cut back, 3 bases at V and 6 bases at J, with 9 bases in the middle. The CDR3 sequence is CASSFPDRNSPLHF. The DNA of the CDR3 is TGTGCCAGCAGTTTCCCCGATCGTAATTCACCCCTCCACTTT.

This clonotype was found a few times. The rearrangement joins TRBV5-5 to TRBJ2-3; 8 bases fit TRBD1. This CDR3 has 21 amino acids. The germline V gene encodes CDR1 SGHKS and CDR2 YYEKEE (reference sequence). Unmatched junction bases numbered 22, after V lost 4 bases and J lost 0 bases. CDR3 sequence: CASSEPRPDRGYWTSTDTQYF. The CDR3 DNA follows: TGTGCCAGCAGCGAACCCCGGCCCGACAGGGGCTATTGGACCAGCACAGATACGCAGTATTTT.

V gene TRBV28 combines with J gene TRBJ2-7, with a tentative D call TRBD1 (5 bases). The CDR3 covers 13 residues. CDR1 is MDHEN and CDR2 is SYDVKM in the germline V gene. V was pared by 7 bases and J by 2 bases, with 12 bases between. CDR3 loop: CASTPGHTYEQYF. DNA for the CDR3: TGTGCCAGCACACCAGGGCACACCTACGAGCAGTACTTC.

This clonotype has ten or more counts. The chain has TRBV27 and TRBJ2-3; D not resolved. The germline V gene has CDR1 MNHEY and CDR2 SMNVEV (reference sequence). V lost 3 bases and J 5 bases, leaving 15 bases between the germline ends. CDR3 length: 15 residues. The CDR3 is CASSFSALSLDTQYF. Here the CDR3 DNA reads TGTGCCAGCAGTTTCTCGGCCTTATCCCTAGATACGCAGTATTTT.

Ten or more counts support this clonotype. The chain is built from TRBV2 and TRBJ1-6, with D maybe TRBD1 (5 bases). Germline V gene data show CDR1 as SNHLY and CDR2 as FYNNEI. Trimming removed 6 bases at V and 10 bases at J, with 10 bases between. This CDR3 is built from 12 residues. CDR3 region: CASRTGDSPLHF. As DNA, the CDR3 is TGTGCCAGCAGAACAGGAGACTCACCCCTCCACTTT. Using reference TRBV2 and TRBJ1-6 for the parts outside the CDR3, the full variable domain is EPEVTQTPSHQVTQMGQEVILRCVPISNHLYFYWYRQILGQKVEFLVSFYNNEISEKSEIFDDQFSVERPDGSNFTLKIRSTKLEDSAMYFCASRTGDSPLHFGNGTRLTVT.

The chain couples TRBV5-6 to TRBJ2-7, with TRBD2 identical over 12 bases. Losses at the gene ends were 2 bases for V and 5 bases for J; bases not matched to a gene: 11. This CDR3 is 17 amino acids long. Germline V gene data show CDR1 as SGHDT and CDR2 as YYEEEE. CDR3 sequence reads: CASSFATSGSIADEQYF. The CDR3 DNA sequence: TGTGCCAGCAGCTTTGCGACTAGCGGGAGTATTGCGGACGAGCAGTACTTC.

This clonotype has ten or more counts. The genes are TRBV7-8 and TRBJ1-2, with 8 bases aligning to TRBD1. J lost 1 base, V lost 0 bases, and 13 bases had no gene match. Germline lookup yields CDR1 SGHVS and CDR2 FQNEAQ. The CDR3 is 19 amino acids. Here the CDR3 reads CASSLAFFRGRRVNYGYTF. The CDR3 nucleotides read TGTGCCAGCAGCTTAGCCTTTTTCAGGGGGCGCAGGGTTAACTATGGCTACACCTTC.

In this sample, this clonotype turned up many times. V is TRBV7-2 and J is TRBJ2-5, with D tentatively TRBD2 (5 bases). V was pared by 3 bases and J by 4 bases, with 18 bases between. The CDR3 sequence is 16 residues long. Germline CDR1 is SGHTA and CDR2 is FQGNSA. The CDR3: CASSLWKGVRRETQYF. CDR3 nucleotide sequence: TGTGCCAGCAGCTTGTGGAAGGGAGTGAGGCGAGAGACCCAGTACTTC.

In its sample, this clonotype was seen a few times. The V call is TRBV15, the J call TRBJ1-1; no firm D call. V lost 1 base, J lost 0 bases, and 15 bases lay in between. The V gene's germline CDR1 is LNHNV and CDR2 YYDKDF (reference sequence). This CDR3 has 17 residues. CDR3 protein: CATSRVGTEIMNTEAFF. DNA for the CDR3: TGTGCCACCAGCAGAGTCGGAACTGAAATCATGAACACTGAAGCTTTCTTT.

This chain joins TRBV29-1 and TRBJ1-2, with a possible D match to TRBD1 (6 bases). The V gene's germline CDR1 is SQVTM and CDR2 ANQGSEA. The CDR3 runs to 13 residues. Trimming removed 5 bases at V and 5 bases at J, with 15 bases between. CDR3 coding DNA: TGCAGCGTTAGAGGGCACAGGGCTTATGGCTACACCTTC. Its protein is CSVRGHRAYGYTF.

The sample holds many counts of this clonotype. The V gene is TRBV12-3 or TRBV12-4, the J gene TRBJ2-6; 10 bases are a match to TRBD2. CDR3 size: 18 residues. The V gene end was trimmed by 6 bases and the J gene end by 2 bases; junction bases not matched to a gene: 10. CDR3 sequence: CASSPPSGRGAGANVLTF. CDR3 nucleotides: TGTGCCAGCAGCCCCCCTAGCGGGAGAGGGGCTGGGGCCAACGTCCTGACTTTC.

Worth noting for this clonotype: Sequence at one end of the junction differs from germline and may be a read error. The CDR3 region has the DNA TGTGCCAGCAGTTTATATGTCGGTGCGGGACTAGGGAATGAGCAGTCCTTC. Its translation: CASSLYVGAGLGNEQSF. The rearrangement uses TRBV27 and TRBJ2-1, with 8 bases lining up with TRBD2. Germline assignment: CDR1 MNHEY and CDR2 SMNVEV (reference sequence). This CDR3 spans 17 amino acids.